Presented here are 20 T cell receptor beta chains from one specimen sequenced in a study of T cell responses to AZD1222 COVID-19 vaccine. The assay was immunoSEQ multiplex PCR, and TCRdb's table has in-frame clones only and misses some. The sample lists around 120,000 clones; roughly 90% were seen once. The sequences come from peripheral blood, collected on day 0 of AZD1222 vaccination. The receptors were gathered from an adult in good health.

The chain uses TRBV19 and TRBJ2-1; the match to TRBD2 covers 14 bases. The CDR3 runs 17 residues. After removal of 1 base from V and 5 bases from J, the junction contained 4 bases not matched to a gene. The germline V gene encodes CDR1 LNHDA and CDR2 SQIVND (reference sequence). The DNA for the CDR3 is TGTGCCAGTAGTATAGGGGGACTAGCGGGGGCCCACAATGAGCAGTTCTTC. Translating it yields CASSIGGLAGAHNEQFF.

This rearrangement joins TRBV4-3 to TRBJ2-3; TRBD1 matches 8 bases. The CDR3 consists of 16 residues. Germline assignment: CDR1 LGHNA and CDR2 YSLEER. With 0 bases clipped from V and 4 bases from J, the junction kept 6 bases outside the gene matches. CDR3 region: CASSQDWQGAADTQYF. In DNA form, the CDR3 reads TGCGCCAGCAGCCAAGATTGGCAGGGGGCGGCAGATACGCAGTATTTT.

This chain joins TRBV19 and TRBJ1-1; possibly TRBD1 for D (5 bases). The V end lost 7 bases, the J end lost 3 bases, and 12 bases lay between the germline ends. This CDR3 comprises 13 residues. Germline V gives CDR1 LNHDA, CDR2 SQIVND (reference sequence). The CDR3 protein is CASKQGFDTEAFF. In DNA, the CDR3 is TGTGCCAGTAAGCAGGGTTTCGACACTGAAGCTTTCTTT.

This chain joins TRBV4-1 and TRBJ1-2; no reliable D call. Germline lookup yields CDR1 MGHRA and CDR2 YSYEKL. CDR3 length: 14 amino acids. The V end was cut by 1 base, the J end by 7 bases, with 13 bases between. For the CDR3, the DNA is TGCGCCAGCAGCCAAGGAGCAGGCCGGAGTGGCTACACCTTC. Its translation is CASSQGAGRSGYTF.

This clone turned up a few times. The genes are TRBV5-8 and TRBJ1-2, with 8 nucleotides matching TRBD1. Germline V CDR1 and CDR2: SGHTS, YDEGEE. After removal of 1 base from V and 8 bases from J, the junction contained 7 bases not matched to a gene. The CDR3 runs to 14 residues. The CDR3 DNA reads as TGTGCCAGCAGCTTGAGCAGGGGGCGGACCGGCTACACCTTC. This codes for CASSLSRGRTGYTF.

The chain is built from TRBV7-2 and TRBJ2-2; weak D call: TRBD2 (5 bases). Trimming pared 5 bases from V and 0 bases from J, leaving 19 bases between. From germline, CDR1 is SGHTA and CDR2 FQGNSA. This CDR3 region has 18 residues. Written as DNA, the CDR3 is TGTGCCAGCAGCCCCCGGCCCCGACGAGGGACGAACACCGGGGAGCTGTTTTTT. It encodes CASSPRPRRGTNTGELFF.

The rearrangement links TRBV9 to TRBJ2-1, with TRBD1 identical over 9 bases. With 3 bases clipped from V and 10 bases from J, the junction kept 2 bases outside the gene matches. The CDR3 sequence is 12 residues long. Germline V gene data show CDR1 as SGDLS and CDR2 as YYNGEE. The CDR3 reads CASSATGGEQFF. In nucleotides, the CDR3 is TGTGCCAGCAGCGCCACAGGGGGCGAGCAGTTCTTC.

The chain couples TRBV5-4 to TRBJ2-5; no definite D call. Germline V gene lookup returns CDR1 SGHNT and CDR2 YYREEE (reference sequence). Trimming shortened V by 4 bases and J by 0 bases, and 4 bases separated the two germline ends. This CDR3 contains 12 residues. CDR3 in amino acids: CASSGHQETQYF. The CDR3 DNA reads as TGTGCCAGCAGCGGGCACCAAGAGACCCAGTACTTC.

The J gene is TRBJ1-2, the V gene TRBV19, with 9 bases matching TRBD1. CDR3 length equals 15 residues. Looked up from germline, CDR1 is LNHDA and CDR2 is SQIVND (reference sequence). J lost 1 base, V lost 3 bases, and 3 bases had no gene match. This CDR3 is CASSIGQGSNYGYTF. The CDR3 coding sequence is TGTGCCAGTAGTATTGGACAGGGGAGTAACTATGGCTACACCTTC.

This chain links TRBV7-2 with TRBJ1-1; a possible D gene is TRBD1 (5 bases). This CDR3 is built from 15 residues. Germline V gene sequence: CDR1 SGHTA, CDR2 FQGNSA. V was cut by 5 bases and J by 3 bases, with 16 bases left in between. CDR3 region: CASSKPAGRYTEAFF. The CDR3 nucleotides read TGTGCCAGCAGCAAACCCGCAGGGAGGTACACTGAAGCTTTCTTT.

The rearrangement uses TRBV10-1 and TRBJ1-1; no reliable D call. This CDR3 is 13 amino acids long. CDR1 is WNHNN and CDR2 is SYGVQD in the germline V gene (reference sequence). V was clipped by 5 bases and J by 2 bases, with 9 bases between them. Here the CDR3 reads CASSWSANTEAFF. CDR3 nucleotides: TGCGCCAGCAGTTGGTCAGCTAACACTGAAGCTTTCTTT.

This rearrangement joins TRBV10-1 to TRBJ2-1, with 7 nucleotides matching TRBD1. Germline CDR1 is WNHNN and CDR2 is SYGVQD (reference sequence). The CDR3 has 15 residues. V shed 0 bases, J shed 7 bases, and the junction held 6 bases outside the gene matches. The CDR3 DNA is TGCGCCAGCAGTGAGTCAGGGGCCAGGGGGAATGAGCAGTTCTTC. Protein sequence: CASSESGARGNEQFF.

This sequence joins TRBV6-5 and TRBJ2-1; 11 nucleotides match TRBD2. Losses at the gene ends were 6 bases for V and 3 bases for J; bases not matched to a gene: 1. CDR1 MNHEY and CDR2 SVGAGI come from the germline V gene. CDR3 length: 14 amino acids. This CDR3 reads CASSLAGGYNEQFF. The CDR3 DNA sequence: TGTGCCAGCAGCCTAGCGGGAGGCTACAATGAGCAGTTCTTC.

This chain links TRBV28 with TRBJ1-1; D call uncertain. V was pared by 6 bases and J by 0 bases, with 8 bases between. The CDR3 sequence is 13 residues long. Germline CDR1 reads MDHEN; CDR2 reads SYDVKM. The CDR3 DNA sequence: TGTGCCAGCAGGGACGGAATGAACACTGAAGCTTTCTTT. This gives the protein CASRDGMNTEAFF.

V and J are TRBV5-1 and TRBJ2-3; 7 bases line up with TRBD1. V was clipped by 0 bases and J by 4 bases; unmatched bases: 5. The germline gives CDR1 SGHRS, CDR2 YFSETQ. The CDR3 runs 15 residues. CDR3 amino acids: CASSLEGARPDTQYF. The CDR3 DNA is TGCGCCAGCAGCTTGGAGGGGGCTAGACCAGATACGCAGTATTTT.

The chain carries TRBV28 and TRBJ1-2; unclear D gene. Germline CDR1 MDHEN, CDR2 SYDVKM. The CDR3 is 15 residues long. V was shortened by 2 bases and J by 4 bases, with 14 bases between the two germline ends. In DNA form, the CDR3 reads TGTGCCAGCAGTTTAAGCAGAGACTTTAGCTATGGCTACACCTTC. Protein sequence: CASSLSRDFSYGYTF.

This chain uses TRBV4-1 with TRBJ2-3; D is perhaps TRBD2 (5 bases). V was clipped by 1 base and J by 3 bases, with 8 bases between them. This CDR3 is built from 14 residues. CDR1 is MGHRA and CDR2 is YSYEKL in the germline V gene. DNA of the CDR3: TGCGCCAGCAGCCAAGTGTTAGCGACAGATACGCAGTATTTT. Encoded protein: CASSQVLATDTQYF.

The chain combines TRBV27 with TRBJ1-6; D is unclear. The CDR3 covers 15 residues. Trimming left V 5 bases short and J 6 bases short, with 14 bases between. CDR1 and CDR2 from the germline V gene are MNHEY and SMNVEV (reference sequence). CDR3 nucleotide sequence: TGTGCCAGCAGTGCTCGAACCGCGAGTAATTCACCCCTCCACTTT. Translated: CASSARTASNSPLHF.

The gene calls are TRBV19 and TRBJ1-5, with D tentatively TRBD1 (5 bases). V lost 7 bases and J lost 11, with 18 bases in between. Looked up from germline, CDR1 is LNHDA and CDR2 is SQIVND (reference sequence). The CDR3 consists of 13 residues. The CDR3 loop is CASTPAGSATQHF. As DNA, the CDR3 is TGTGCCAGTACCCCCGCAGGGTCCGCAACCCAGCATTTT.

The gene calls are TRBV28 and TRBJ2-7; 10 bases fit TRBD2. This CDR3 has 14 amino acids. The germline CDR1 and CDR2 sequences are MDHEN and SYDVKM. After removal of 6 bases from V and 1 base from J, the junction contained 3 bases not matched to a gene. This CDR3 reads CASSPGLASYEQYF. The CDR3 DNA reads TGTGCCAGCAGCCCGGGACTAGCGTCCTACGAGCAGTACTTC.